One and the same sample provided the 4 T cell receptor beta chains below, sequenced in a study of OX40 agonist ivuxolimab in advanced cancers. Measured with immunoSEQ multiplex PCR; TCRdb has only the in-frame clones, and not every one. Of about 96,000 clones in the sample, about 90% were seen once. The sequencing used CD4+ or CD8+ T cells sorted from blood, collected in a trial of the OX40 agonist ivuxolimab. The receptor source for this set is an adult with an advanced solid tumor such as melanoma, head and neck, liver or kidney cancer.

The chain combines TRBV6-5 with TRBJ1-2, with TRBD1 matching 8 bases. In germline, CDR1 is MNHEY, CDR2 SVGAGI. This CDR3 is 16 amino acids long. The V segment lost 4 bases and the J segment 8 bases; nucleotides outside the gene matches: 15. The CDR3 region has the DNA TGTGCCAGCAGTTGGGCAGGGGGCTCCTTGGTCAGGGGCTACACCTTC. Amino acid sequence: CASSWAGGSLVRGYTF.

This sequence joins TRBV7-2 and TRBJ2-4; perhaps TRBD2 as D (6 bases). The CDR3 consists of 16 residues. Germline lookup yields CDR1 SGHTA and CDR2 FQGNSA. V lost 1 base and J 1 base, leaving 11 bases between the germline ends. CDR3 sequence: CASSLVRGWAKNIQYF. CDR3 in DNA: TGTGCCAGCAGCTTAGTACGGGGGTGGGCCAAAAACATTCAGTACTTC.

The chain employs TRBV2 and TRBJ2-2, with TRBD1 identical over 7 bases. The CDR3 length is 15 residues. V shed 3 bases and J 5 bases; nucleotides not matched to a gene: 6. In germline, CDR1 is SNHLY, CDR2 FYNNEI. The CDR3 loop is CASSEETGRTGELFF. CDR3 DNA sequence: TGTGCCAGCAGTGAGGAGACAGGGAGAACCGGGGAGCTGTTTTTT.

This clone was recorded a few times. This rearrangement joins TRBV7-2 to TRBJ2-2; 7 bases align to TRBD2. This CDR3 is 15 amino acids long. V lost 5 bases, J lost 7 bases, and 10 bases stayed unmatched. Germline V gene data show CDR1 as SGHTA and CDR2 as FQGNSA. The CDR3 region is CASSPNGLDVGELFF. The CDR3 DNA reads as TGTGCCAGCAGCCCGAACGGACTAGATGTCGGGGAGCTGTTTTTT.